This TCR beta chain was recorded in a study of T cells in Graves' hyperthyroidism and ophthalmopathy. Each person with ophthalmopathy scored at least 3 on the Clinical Activity Score, reached NOSPECS grade 4 or higher, and had been ill under 3 months. Amplified TCR beta CDR3 regions derived from RNA transcripts. HTBI primers were the set used in a first-round RT-PCR of the TCR CDR3. TCRdb redid the calling of the multiplex PCR reads with MiXCR, one entry per CDR3 protein. Here the sample spans 600,000 to 650,000 distinct CDR3 sequences, less than 25% being singletons. CDR3 size: 13 residues. Germline lookup yields CDR1 SGHTA and CDR2 FQGTGA. Trimming left V 1 base short and J 5 bases short, with 7 bases between.

The chain uses TRBV7-3 and TRBJ2-3; D is uncertain. The receptor was derived from a man between 25 and 39 years old with Graves' ophthalmopathy. Sequences were obtained from blood. CDR3 bases: TGTGCCAGCAGCTTAAGTATAAGAGATACGCAGTATTTT. This encodes CASSLSIRDTQYF.